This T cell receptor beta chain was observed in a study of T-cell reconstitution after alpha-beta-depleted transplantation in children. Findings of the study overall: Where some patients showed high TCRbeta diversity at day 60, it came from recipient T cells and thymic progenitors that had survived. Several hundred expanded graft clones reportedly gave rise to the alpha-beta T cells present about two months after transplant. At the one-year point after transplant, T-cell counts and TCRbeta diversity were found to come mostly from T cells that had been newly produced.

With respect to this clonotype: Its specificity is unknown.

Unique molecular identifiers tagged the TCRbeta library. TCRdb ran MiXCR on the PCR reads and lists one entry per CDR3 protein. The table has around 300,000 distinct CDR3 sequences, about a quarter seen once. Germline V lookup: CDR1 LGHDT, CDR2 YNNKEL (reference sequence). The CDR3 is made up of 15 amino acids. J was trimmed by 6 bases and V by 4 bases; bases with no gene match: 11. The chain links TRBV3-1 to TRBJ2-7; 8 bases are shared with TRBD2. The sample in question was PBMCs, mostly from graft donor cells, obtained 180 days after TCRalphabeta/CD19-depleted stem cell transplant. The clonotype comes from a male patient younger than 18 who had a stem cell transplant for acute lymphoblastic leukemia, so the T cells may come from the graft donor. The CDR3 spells CASSRLAGREGEQYF. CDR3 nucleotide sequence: TGTGCCAGCAGCCGATTAGCGGGAAGGGAGGGCGAGCAGTACTTC.